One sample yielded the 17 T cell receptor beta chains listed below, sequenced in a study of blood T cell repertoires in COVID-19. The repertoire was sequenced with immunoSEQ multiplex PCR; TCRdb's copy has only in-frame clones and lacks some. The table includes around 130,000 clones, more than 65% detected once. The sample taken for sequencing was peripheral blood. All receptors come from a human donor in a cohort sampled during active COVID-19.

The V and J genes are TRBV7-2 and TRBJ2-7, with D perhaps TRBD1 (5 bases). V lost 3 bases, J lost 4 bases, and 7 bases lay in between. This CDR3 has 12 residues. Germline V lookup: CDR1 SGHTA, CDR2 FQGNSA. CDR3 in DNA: TGTGCCAGCAGCTTCGACAGTTACGAGCAGTACTTC. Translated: CASSFDSYEQYF.

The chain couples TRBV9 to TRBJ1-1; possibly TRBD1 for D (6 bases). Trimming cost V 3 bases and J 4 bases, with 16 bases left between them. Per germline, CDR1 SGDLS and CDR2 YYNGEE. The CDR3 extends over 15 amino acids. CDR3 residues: CASSATTGSGTEAFF. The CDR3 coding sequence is TGTGCCAGCAGCGCGACAACAGGGAGTGGCACTGAAGCTTTCTTT.

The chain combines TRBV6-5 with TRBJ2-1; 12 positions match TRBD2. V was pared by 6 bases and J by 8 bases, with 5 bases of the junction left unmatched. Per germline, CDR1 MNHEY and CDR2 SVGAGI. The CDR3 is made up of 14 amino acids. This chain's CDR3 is CASRGLAGWDEQFF. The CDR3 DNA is TGTGCCAGCAGAGGACTAGCGGGGTGGGATGAGCAGTTCTTC.

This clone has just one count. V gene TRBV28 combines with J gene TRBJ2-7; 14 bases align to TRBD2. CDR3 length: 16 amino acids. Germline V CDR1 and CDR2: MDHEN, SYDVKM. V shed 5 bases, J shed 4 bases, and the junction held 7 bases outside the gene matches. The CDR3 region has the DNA TGTGCCAGCAGTCCATCAGGACTAGCGGGGGGTTACGAGCAGTACTTC. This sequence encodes CASSPSGLAGGYEQYF.

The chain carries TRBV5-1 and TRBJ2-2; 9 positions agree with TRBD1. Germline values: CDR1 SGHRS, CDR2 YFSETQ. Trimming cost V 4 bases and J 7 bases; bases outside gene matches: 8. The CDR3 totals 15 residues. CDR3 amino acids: CASSIQGASNGELFF. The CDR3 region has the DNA TGCGCCAGCAGCATACAGGGGGCGTCGAACGGGGAGCTGTTTTTT.

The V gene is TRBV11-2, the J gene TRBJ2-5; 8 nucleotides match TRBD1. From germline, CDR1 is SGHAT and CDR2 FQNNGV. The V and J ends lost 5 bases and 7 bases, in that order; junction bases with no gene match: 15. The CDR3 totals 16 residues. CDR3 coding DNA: TGTGCCAGCAGCCCCCGGGGGACAGGCAACATGGGGACCCAGTACTTC. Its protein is CASSPRGTGNMGTQYF.

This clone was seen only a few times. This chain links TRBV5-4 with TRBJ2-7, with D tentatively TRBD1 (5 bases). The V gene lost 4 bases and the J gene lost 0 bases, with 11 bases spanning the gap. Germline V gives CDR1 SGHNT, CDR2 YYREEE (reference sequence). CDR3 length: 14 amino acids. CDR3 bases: TGTGCCAGCAGCCAGACAGTGAACTCCTACGAGCAGTACTTC. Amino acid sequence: CASSQTVNSYEQYF. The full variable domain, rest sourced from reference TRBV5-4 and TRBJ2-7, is ETGVTQSPTHLIKTRGQQVTLRCSSQSGHNTVSWYQQALGQGPQFIFQYYREEENGRGNFPPRFSGLQFPNYSSELNVNALELDDSALYLCASSQTVNSYEQYFGPGTRLTVT.

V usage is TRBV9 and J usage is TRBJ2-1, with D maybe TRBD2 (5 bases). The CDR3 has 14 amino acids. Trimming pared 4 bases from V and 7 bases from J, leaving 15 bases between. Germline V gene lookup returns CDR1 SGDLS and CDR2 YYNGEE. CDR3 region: CASSRGQPGNEQFF. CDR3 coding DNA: TGTGCCAGCAGCCGAGGGCAGCCTGGGAATGAGCAGTTCTTC.

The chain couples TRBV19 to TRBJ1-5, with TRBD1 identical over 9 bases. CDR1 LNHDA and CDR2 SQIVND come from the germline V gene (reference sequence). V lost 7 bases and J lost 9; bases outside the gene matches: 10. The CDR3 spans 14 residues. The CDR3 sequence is CASNRRDRVWPQHF. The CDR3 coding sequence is TGTGCCAGTAACCGAAGGGACAGGGTTTGGCCCCAGCATTTT.

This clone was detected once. The CDR3: CASSQGRQRVSNGYTF. In DNA form, the CDR3 reads TGTGCCAGCAGCCAAGGGAGACAGCGCGTTTCGAATGGCTACACCTTC. This rearrangement joins TRBV4-2 to TRBJ1-2; tentative D call: TRBD1 (5 bases). CDR3 length equals 16 residues. Trimming removed 1 base from V and 6 bases from J, with 18 bases in between. Per germline, CDR1 LGHNA and CDR2 YNFKEQ.

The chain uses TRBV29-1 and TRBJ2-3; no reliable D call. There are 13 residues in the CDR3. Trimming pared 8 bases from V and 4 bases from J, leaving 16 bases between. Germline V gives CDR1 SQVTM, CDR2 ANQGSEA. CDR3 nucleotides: TGCAGCTCCCGGCTCGGCGAGGCAGATACGCAGTATTTT. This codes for CSSRLGEADTQYF.

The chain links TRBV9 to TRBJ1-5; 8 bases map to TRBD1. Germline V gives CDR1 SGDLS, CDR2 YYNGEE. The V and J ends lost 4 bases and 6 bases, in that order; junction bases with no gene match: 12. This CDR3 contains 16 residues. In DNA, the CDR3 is TGTGCCAGCAGCCACCGACAGGGGTCGATAGTTCAGCCCCAGCATTTT. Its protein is CASSHRQGSIVQPQHF. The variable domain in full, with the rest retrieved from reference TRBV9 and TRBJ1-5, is DSGVTQTPKHLITATGQRVTLRCSPRSGDLSVYWYQQSLDQGLQFLIQYYNGEERAKGNILERFSAQQFPDLHSELNLSSLELGDSALYFCASSHRQGSIVQPQHFGDGTRLSIL.

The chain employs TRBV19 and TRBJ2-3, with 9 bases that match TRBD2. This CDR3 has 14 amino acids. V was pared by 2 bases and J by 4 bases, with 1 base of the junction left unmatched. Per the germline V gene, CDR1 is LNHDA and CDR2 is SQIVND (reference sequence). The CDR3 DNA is TGTGCCAGTAGTATAATAGCGGGGGCAGATACGCAGTATTTT. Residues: CASSIIAGADTQYF.

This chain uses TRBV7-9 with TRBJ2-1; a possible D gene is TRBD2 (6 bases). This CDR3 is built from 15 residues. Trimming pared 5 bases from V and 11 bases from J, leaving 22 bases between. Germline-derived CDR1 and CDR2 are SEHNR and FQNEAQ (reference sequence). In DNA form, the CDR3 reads TGTGCCAGCAGCGTAGGGGACCGGGACTCTTCTAAGCAGTTCTTC. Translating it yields CASSVGDRDSSKQFF.

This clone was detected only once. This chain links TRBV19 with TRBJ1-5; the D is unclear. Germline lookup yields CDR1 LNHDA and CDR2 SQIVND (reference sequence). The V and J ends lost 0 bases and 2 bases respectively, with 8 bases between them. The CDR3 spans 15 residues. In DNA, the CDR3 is TGTGCCAGTAGTATAGAGGTCACGGGCAATCAGCCCCAGCATTTT. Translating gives CASSIEVTGNQPQHF.

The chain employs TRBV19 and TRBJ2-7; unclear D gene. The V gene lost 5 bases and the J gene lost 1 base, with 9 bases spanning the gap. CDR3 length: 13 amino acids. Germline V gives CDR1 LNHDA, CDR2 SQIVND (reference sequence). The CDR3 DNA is TGTGCCAGTAGTTTTGGCAGGTCCTACGAGCAGTACTTC. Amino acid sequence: CASSFGRSYEQYF.

CDR3 region: CAISRTSGASYEQYF. The CDR3 nucleotides are TGTGCCATCAGTCGGACTAGCGGGGCCTCCTACGAGCAGTACTTC. The rearrangement links TRBV10-3 to TRBJ2-7; 12 nucleotides align to TRBD2. V shed 5 bases, J shed 0 bases, and the junction held 2 bases outside the gene matches. The length of the CDR3 is 15 residues. Germline loops: CDR1 ENHRY, CDR2 SYGVKD.